This is a list of T cell receptor beta chains from one sample in a study of cytomegalovirus exposure and HLA in healthy donors. The method was immunoSEQ multiplex PCR; TCRdb's version includes in-frame clones alone and lacks a portion of them. This table has approximately 120,000 clones, around 85% appearing once. Specimen: PBMCs. Receptors originate from a woman in her 30s in good health and CMV-seropositive. The CDR3 runs from the conserved cysteine through the conserved F or W. The order of the fields is D gene, J gene, clone size, V gene, CDR3 DNA, CDR3 protein. D genes are given only for firm matches. The size field is filled for only some rows; it gives once, few, many or a size class.

D gene: TRBD2
J gene: TRBJ2-1
clone size: once
V gene: TRBV13
CDR3 DNA: TGTGCCAGCAGCCCGGGACTAGCGGGCTACAATGAGCAGTTCTTC
CDR3 protein: CASSPGLAGYNEQFF

D gene: -
J gene: TRBJ2-1
clone size: once
V gene: TRBV27
CDR3 DNA: TGTGCCAGCACCCGAGCGCCCTACAATGAGCAGTTCTTC
CDR3 protein: CASTRAPYNEQFF

D gene: -
J gene: TRBJ1-1
clone size: -
V gene: TRBV2
CDR3 DNA: TGTGCCAGCAGTGAAGAAACGGGAGCTTTCTTT
CDR3 protein: CASSEETGAFF

D gene: TRBD1
J gene: TRBJ1-2
clone size: -
V gene: TRBV5-4
CDR3 DNA: TGTGCCAGCAGCTTGGTGCAGGGGGCGACTGGCTACACCTTC
CDR3 protein: CASSLVQGATGYTF

D gene: -
J gene: TRBJ2-7
clone size: few
V gene: TRBV5-1
CDR3 DNA: TGCGCCAGCAGCTTGGACCCCGGCTACGAGCAGTACTTC
CDR3 protein: CASSLDPGYEQYF

D gene: TRBD1
J gene: TRBJ1-6
clone size: -
V gene: TRBV6-5
CDR3 DNA: TGTGCCAGCAGTTACTACAGGGGAAATTCACCCCTCCACTTT
CDR3 protein: CASSYYRGNSPLHF

D gene: -
J gene: TRBJ2-1
clone size: -
V gene: TRBV30
CDR3 DNA: TGTGCCTGGAACTACCTGCTAAGCCCCCCGTTCTTC
CDR3 protein: CAWNYLLSPPFF

D gene: TRBD1
J gene: TRBJ2-4
clone size: -
V gene: TRBV9
CDR3 DNA: TGTGCCAGCAGCGCCCCTGGACAGGGCCTCAAAAACATTCAGTACTTC
CDR3 protein: CASSAPGQGLKNIQYF

D gene: -
J gene: TRBJ1-5
clone size: -
V gene: TRBV10-3
CDR3 DNA: TGTGCCATCAGTGAGGGGGGGGGCTTAAATCAGCCCCAGCATTTT
CDR3 protein: CAISEGGGLNQPQHF

D gene: -
J gene: TRBJ1-6
clone size: -
V gene: TRBV5-1
CDR3 DNA: TGCGCCAGCAGCTTGTGGAGGGCTGATCCCTATAATTCACCCCTCCACTTT
CDR3 protein: CASSLWRADPYNSPLHF

D gene: TRBD1
J gene: TRBJ1-1
clone size: -
V gene: TRBV7-9
CDR3 DNA: TGTGCCAGCAGCTTAACGGAGGGGGCTGTCGGTGAAGCTTTCTTT
CDR3 protein: CASSLTEGAVGEAFF

D gene: -
J gene: TRBJ1-1
clone size: once
V gene: TRBV28
CDR3 DNA: TGTGCCAGCAGTTTACAACCCTCCGGGGGGACTGAAGCTTTCTTT
CDR3 protein: CASSLQPSGGTEAFF

D gene: TRBD2
J gene: TRBJ2-7
clone size: -
V gene: TRBV2
CDR3 DNA: TGTGCCAGCAGTCGAGGGACTACCTACGAGCAGTACTTC
CDR3 protein: CASSRGTTYEQYF

D gene: -
J gene: TRBJ1-1
clone size: -
V gene: TRBV9
CDR3 DNA: TGTGCCAGCAGCGTAGAGGGGACACCGAACACTGAAGCTTTCTTT
CDR3 protein: CASSVEGTPNTEAFF

D gene: -
J gene: TRBJ1-6
clone size: -
V gene: TRBV28
CDR3 DNA: TGTGCCGTCCGGGAGACCTATAATTCACCCCTCCACTTT
CDR3 protein: CAVRETYNSPLHF

D gene: -
J gene: TRBJ1-3
clone size: -
V gene: TRBV6-1
CDR3 DNA: TGTGCCAGCAGTGTGGGGGAGGGCTCTGGAAACACCATATATTTT
CDR3 protein: CASSVGEGSGNTIYF

D gene: -
J gene: TRBJ2-5
clone size: -
V gene: TRBV6-6
CDR3 DNA: TGTGCCAGCAGTTACGGGCCACAAGAGACCCAGTACTTC
CDR3 protein: CASSYGPQETQYF

D gene: TRBD2
J gene: TRBJ2-3
clone size: -
V gene: TRBV7-3
CDR3 DNA: TGTGCCAGCAGCTTAACGGCGGGAGGCCTGTCCGGAACAGATACGCAGTATTTT
CDR3 protein: CASSLTAGGLSGTDTQYF

D gene: -
J gene: TRBJ2-1
clone size: once
V gene: TRBV5-1
CDR3 DNA: TGCGCCTGCTCAGGGGGCACGGGCGGGGGTGAGCAGTTCTTC
CDR3 protein: CACSGGTGGGEQFF

D gene: -
J gene: TRBJ1-1
clone size: -
V gene: TRBV30
CDR3 DNA: TGTGCCTGGAGTGTTAGGGGCCCTGAAGCTTTCTTT
CDR3 protein: CAWSVRGPEAFF

D gene: TRBD2
J gene: TRBJ2-3
clone size: once
V gene: TRBV18
CDR3 DNA: TGTGCCAGCTCGCCTAGCGGGGGAAGCACAGATACGCAGTATTTT
CDR3 protein: CASSPSGGSTDTQYF

D gene: TRBD1
J gene: TRBJ1-5
clone size: -
V gene: TRBV2
CDR3 DNA: TGTGCCAGCAGCTCTTGGACAGGGGAAGGTCAGCCCCAGCATTTT
CDR3 protein: CASSSWTGEGQPQHF

D gene: -
J gene: TRBJ1-3
clone size: once
V gene: TRBV6-1
CDR3 DNA: TGTGCCAGCAGAACCCCGACAGGCTCTGGAAACACCATATATTTT
CDR3 protein: CASRTPTGSGNTIYF

D gene: -
J gene: TRBJ1-3
clone size: -
V gene: TRBV4-1
CDR3 DNA: TGCGCCAGCAGCCCCCGCTTGACAGGAGATGGAAACACCATATATTTT
CDR3 protein: CASSPRLTGDGNTIYF

D gene: -
J gene: TRBJ1-1
clone size: -
V gene: TRBV11-2
CDR3 DNA: TGTGCCAGCAGCTTCTCAGGGTACCCTGAAGCTTTCTTT
CDR3 protein: CASSFSGYPEAFF

D gene: TRBD2
J gene: TRBJ2-1
clone size: -
V gene: TRBV19
CDR3 DNA: TGTGCCAGTAGTATAGGGAGCGGGGGGTGGAATGAGCAGTTCTTC
CDR3 protein: CASSIGSGGWNEQFF

D gene: -
J gene: TRBJ1-5
clone size: -
V gene: TRBV2
CDR3 DNA: TGTGCCAGCAGTGCCAGTATTCCGGGACAGCCCCAGCATTTT
CDR3 protein: CASSASIPGQPQHF

D gene: -
J gene: TRBJ1-1
clone size: once
V gene: TRBV2
CDR3 DNA: TGTGCCAGCGAATTTTCCCGGGAGAACACTGAAGCTTTCTTT
CDR3 protein: CASEFSRENTEAFF

D gene: TRBD2
J gene: TRBJ2-1
clone size: -
V gene: TRBV18
CDR3 DNA: TGTGCCAGCTCACCCATGACTAGCGGGGGATACAATGAGCAGTTCTTC
CDR3 protein: CASSPMTSGGYNEQFF

D gene: TRBD1
J gene: TRBJ1-4
clone size: -
V gene: TRBV28
CDR3 DNA: TGTGCCAGCAGACTAGGGGGCTCTAATGAAAAACTGTTTTTT
CDR3 protein: CASRLGGSNEKLFF

D gene: TRBD1
J gene: TRBJ2-7
clone size: -
V gene: TRBV30
CDR3 DNA: TGTGCCTGGGGACAGGGGGCGAAAGAGCAGTACTTC
CDR3 protein: CAWGQGAKEQYF

D gene: -
J gene: TRBJ1-2
clone size: -
V gene: TRBV30
CDR3 DNA: TGTGCCTGGAGTGTAGGAGGGCCCTATGGCTACACCTTC
CDR3 protein: CAWSVGGPYGYTF

D gene: -
J gene: TRBJ1-4
clone size: -
V gene: TRBV2
CDR3 DNA: TGTGCCAGCGGCTACAGGGCTGAAAAACTGTTTTTT
CDR3 protein: CASGYRAEKLFF

D gene: -
J gene: TRBJ1-1
clone size: -
V gene: TRBV27
CDR3 DNA: TGTGCCAGCAGTTTAAAGGGGTTAACTGAAGCTTTCTTT
CDR3 protein: CASSLKGLTEAFF

D gene: -
J gene: TRBJ2-5
clone size: -
V gene: TRBV7-9
CDR3 DNA: TGTGCCAGCAGCTTAGCGGGACTCGTTGAGACCCAGTACTTC
CDR3 protein: CASSLAGLVETQYF

D gene: -
J gene: TRBJ1-1
clone size: once
V gene: TRBV28
CDR3 DNA: TGTGCCAGCAGCCCTCCTAGGAACACTGAAGCTTTCTTT
CDR3 protein: CASSPPRNTEAFF

D gene: -
J gene: TRBJ1-5
clone size: -
V gene: TRBV6-5
CDR3 DNA: TGTGCCAGCAGCCCCCTCCGAGGGCCCCAGCATTTT
CDR3 protein: CASSPLRGPQHF

D gene: TRBD2
J gene: TRBJ2-3
clone size: -
V gene: TRBV5-1
CDR3 DNA: TGCGCCAGCAGCGGGGGGGTTAGCACAGATACGCAGTATTTT
CDR3 protein: CASSGGVSTDTQYF

D gene: -
J gene: TRBJ1-5
clone size: -
V gene: TRBV7-9
CDR3 DNA: TGTTCCAGCAGCACTCTGGAGGATCAGCCCCAGCATTTT
CDR3 protein: CSSSTLEDQPQHF

D gene: -
J gene: TRBJ2-7
clone size: -
V gene: TRBV10-3
CDR3 DNA: TGTGCCATCAGTGAGCAGCCGGGGGAGCAGTACTTC
CDR3 protein: CAISEQPGEQYF

D gene: TRBD2
J gene: TRBJ2-1
clone size: -
V gene: TRBV23-1
CDR3 DNA: TGCGCCAGCAGTGGGGGGGGGATTTACAATGAGCAGTTCTTC
CDR3 protein: CASSGGGIYNEQFF

D gene: TRBD2
J gene: TRBJ2-2
clone size: -
V gene: TRBV27
CDR3 DNA: TGTGCCAGCAGTTTATCGATGCTAGCGGGGGTAGCGAACACCGGGGAGCTGTTTTTT
CDR3 protein: CASSLSMLAGVANTGELFF

D gene: -
J gene: TRBJ2-1
clone size: -
V gene: TRBV2
CDR3 DNA: TGTGCCAGTATCCTGAATTATAGGGAGCGTAGGTTCTTC
CDR3 protein: CASILNYRERRFF

D gene: -
J gene: TRBJ2-1
clone size: -
V gene: TRBV6-5
CDR3 DNA: TGTGCCAGCAGTCCCCTGACAGATAATAATGAGCAGTTCTTC
CDR3 protein: CASSPLTDNNEQFF

D gene: TRBD1
J gene: TRBJ1-1
clone size: once
V gene: TRBV19
CDR3 DNA: TGTGCCAGTAGTTTGGACAGGGCGAACACTGAAGCTTTCTTT
CDR3 protein: CASSLDRANTEAFF

D gene: TRBD1
J gene: TRBJ1-1
clone size: -
V gene: TRBV6-1
CDR3 DNA: TGTGCCAGCAGTGATCAAGACAGGGTTGGGACTGAAGCTTTCTTT
CDR3 protein: CASSDQDRVGTEAFF

D gene: -
J gene: TRBJ1-6
clone size: once
V gene: TRBV4-1
CDR3 DNA: TGCGCCAGCAGCCAAGAGGTCGGCAGGGTAGTTCCCCTCCACTTT
CDR3 protein: CASSQEVGRVVPLHF

D gene: TRBD2
J gene: TRBJ2-7
clone size: -
V gene: TRBV28
CDR3 DNA: TGTGCCAGCAGCCCCCCGTGGGAGGGCTATGACGAGCAGTACTTC
CDR3 protein: CASSPPWEGYDEQYF

D gene: -
J gene: TRBJ1-6
clone size: -
V gene: TRBV28
CDR3 DNA: TGTGCCAGCAGTATGAAGAGGCAGAATTCACCCCTCCACTTT
CDR3 protein: CASSMKRQNSPLHF

D gene: TRBD2
J gene: TRBJ2-2
clone size: -
V gene: TRBV2
CDR3 DNA: TGTGCCAGCAGGGAGACTAGCGGACTCGTAGGCACCGGGGAGCTGTTTTTT
CDR3 protein: CASRETSGLVGTGELFF

D gene: -
J gene: TRBJ1-2
clone size: -
V gene: TRBV29-1
CDR3 DNA: TGCAGCGTTGAGGGGGGTACCTATGGCTACACCTTC
CDR3 protein: CSVEGGTYGYTF

D gene: -
J gene: TRBJ1-1
clone size: -
V gene: TRBV11-2
CDR3 DNA: TGTGCCAGCAGGATTCAGGCTGGAATGGGAGCTTTCTTT
CDR3 protein: CASRIQAGMGAFF

D gene: -
J gene: TRBJ2-1
clone size: -
V gene: TRBV28
CDR3 DNA: TGTGCCAGCAGTTTGGTAGGCCTGAACCCACAGTATGAGCAGTTCTTC
CDR3 protein: CASSLVGLNPQYEQFF

D gene: -
J gene: TRBJ2-7
clone size: -
V gene: TRBV25-1
CDR3 DNA: TGTGCCAGCAGTGCTACCGGGACAAAGGGATCCGAGCAGTACTTC
CDR3 protein: CASSATGTKGSEQYF

D gene: -
J gene: TRBJ1-1
clone size: -
V gene: TRBV30
CDR3 DNA: TGTGCCTGGAGTGTAATCATGATGGGGACTTCGCCGCGAGCAGCTTTCTTT
CDR3 protein: CAWSVIMMGTSPRAAFF